The sequence of this T cell receptor beta chain was determined in a study of post-analysis software for immune sequencing data. TCR beta cDNA libraries included unique molecular identifiers. A single record per CDR3 protein comes from TCRdb applying MiXCR to the PCR reads. The repertoire includes some 690,000 distinct CDR3 sequences, approximately 30% of them detected once, and around 0.6% sits in the top ten. This CDR3 spans 15 amino acids. With V trimmed by 8 bases and J by 3 bases, 9 bases remained unmatched. In germline, CDR1 is ENHRY, CDR2 SYGVKD. Details on this clonotype: The antigen is not known.

Overall study results and limits: There were five TRBV segments more frequent in patients than controls, and TRBV5-6, TRBV5-1 and TRBV20-1 were among them. Among multiple sclerosis patients, normalized Chao1 diversity was significantly below that of controls.

This receptor was taken from a girl aged 5-17 years with multiple sclerosis. Input material: blood. The chain carries TRBV10-3 and TRBJ1-4, with TRBD1 matching 7 bases. In nucleotides, the CDR3 is TGTGCCATCCGGAAGACCGGGACAGCTAATGAAAAACTGTTTTTT. Its protein product is CAIRKTGTANEKLFF.